The 30 T cell receptor beta chains below were found in one sample sequenced in a study of T-cell memory formation after mild COVID-19. TCRdb re-called the 5' RACE reads through MiXCR, storing one row per CDR3 protein. The sample has over 300,000 distinct CDR3 sequences, 20% to 25% seen once; the top ten hold roughly a fifth. The sequenced material came from PBMCs or a T cell subset sorted from them (not recorded which). The receptors were gathered from a man younger than 35 who had mild COVID-19 (a few samples of this study predate the infection). Cell type and time point are not known.

This clonotype occurred a few times. This chain uses TRBV28 with TRBJ1-1; D is ambiguous. CDR1 is MDHEN and CDR2 is SYDVKM in the germline V gene. This CDR3 is built from 14 residues. V gave up 1 base and J gave up 3 bases, with 9 bases separating them. The CDR3 sequence is CASSLYGGDTEAFF. For the CDR3, the DNA is TGTGCCAGCAGTTTATATGGCGGGGACACTGAAGCTTTCTTT.

This clonotype was seen at least ten times. V is TRBV7-8 and J is TRBJ2-1; TRBD2 matches at 9 bases. Unmatched junction bases numbered 12, after V lost 2 bases and J lost 4 bases. This CDR3 contains 18 residues. Germline V gene sequence: CDR1 SGHVS, CDR2 FQNEAQ. This CDR3 reads CASSLPRGGASTYNEQFF. CDR3 sequence (DNA): TGTGCCAGCAGCTTACCCCGCGGGGGGGCCAGTACTTACAATGAGCAGTTCTTC. Full variable domain (rest looked up from reference TRBV7-8 and TRBJ2-1): GAGVSQSPRYKVAKRGQDVALRCDPISGHVSLFWYQQALGQGPEFLTYFQNEAQLDKSGLPSDRFFAERPEGSVSTLKIQRTQQEDSAVYLCASSLPRGGASTYNEQFFGPGTRLTVL.

CDR3 residues: CASSSVTGHTEAFF. In DNA form, the CDR3 reads TGTGCCAGCAGTTCTGTGACAGGGCACACTGAAGCTTTCTTT. The rearrangement links TRBV12-3 or TRBV12-4 to TRBJ1-1, with 7 nucleotides matching TRBD1. The CDR3 is made up of 14 amino acids. The trim removed 4 bases at V and 3 bases at J, leaving 5 bases unmatched.

This clonotype turned up a few times. V and J are TRBV3-1 and TRBJ1-6, with 9 bases aligning to TRBD1. The V and J ends lost 11 bases and 8 bases, in that order; junction bases with no gene match: 7. This CDR3 has 13 residues. Germline loops: CDR1 LGHDT, CDR2 YNNKEL (reference sequence). As DNA, the CDR3 is TGTGCCGCCCAACAGGGGGCAGATTCACCCCTCCACTTT. Translation: CAAQQGADSPLHF.

V is TRBV7-8 and J is TRBJ1-2; a weak D match, TRBD1 (5 bases). The CDR3 sequence is 11 residues long. Trimming removed 4 bases from V and 8 bases from J, with 8 bases in between. Looked up from germline, CDR1 is SGHVS and CDR2 is FQNEAQ. The CDR3, as DNA: TGTGCCAGCAGCTCAGGGCCAGGCTACACCTTC. Encoded protein: CASSSGPGYTF.

CDR3 bases: TGTGCCAGCAGCTTAAGTGAGAGCACTGAAGCTTTCTTT. Translation gives CASSLSESTEAFF. The genes are TRBV7-9 and TRBJ1-1, with no clear D. CDR1 and CDR2 from the germline V gene are SEHNR and FQNEAQ (reference sequence). V lost 2 bases to trimming and J lost 4 bases, with 8 bases between them. The length of the CDR3 is 13 residues.

This clonotype was observed a few times. V is TRBV28 and J is TRBJ2-1; D gene ambiguous. CDR1 is MDHEN and CDR2 is SYDVKM in the germline V gene. The CDR3 consists of 14 residues. V gave up 6 bases and J gave up 9 bases, with 18 bases separating them. CDR3 bases: TGTGCCAGCAGAACCGTACTCCACTCGAGTGAGCAGTTCTTC. This encodes CASRTVLHSSEQFF.

The gene calls are TRBV6-2 or TRBV6-3 and TRBJ2-1; 7 bases match TRBD1. Germline V gene lookup returns CDR1 MNHEY and CDR2 SVGEGT. This CDR3 is 15 amino acids long. After removal of 8 bases from V and 4 bases from J, the junction contained 11 bases not matched to a gene. The CDR3 region has the DNA TGTGCCAGCGCCTCCACCTCGGGACAGTACAATGAGCAGTTCTTC. Its translation is CASASTSGQYNEQFF.

This clonotype was found once. The V gene is TRBV7-3, the J gene TRBJ1-2; no definite D call. From germline, CDR1 is SGHTA and CDR2 FQGTGA. V was pared by 4 bases and J by 4 bases, with 10 bases between. This CDR3 has 13 amino acids. The CDR3: CASSSQNLYGYTF. DNA for the CDR3: TGTGCCAGCAGCTCACAGAACCTCTATGGCTACACCTTC.

This clonotype has at least ten counts. The J gene is TRBJ2-5, the V gene TRBV5-1, with a possible D match to TRBD1 (5 bases). The CDR3 is made up of 14 amino acids. The V end lost 5 bases, the J end lost 2 bases, and 13 bases lay between the germline ends. Germline-derived CDR1 and CDR2 are SGHRS and YFSETQ. This CDR3 reads CASRPGYRQETQYF. The CDR3 DNA reads TGCGCCAGCAGACCCGGGTACAGGCAAGAGACCCAGTACTTC.

This clonotype was seen at least ten times. This chain links TRBV7-2 with TRBJ1-2; unclear D gene. Trimming left V 5 bases short and J 7 bases short, with 11 bases between. Germline V gene data show CDR1 as SGHTA and CDR2 as FQGNSA. The CDR3 has 12 residues. DNA for the CDR3: TGTGCCAGCAGCAGGGCCGGCGGTGGCTACACCTTC. This translates into CASSRAGGGYTF. Variable domain in full (rest from reference TRBV7-2 and TRBJ1-2): GAGVSQSPSNKVTEKGKDVELRCDPISGHTALYWYRQSLGQGLEFLIYFQGNSAPDKSGLPSDRFSAERTGGSVSTLTIQRTQQEDSAVYLCASSRAGGGYTFGSGTRLTVV.

As for this clonotype: The junction does not match germline at one end; this may be a read error. The chain uses TRBV5-1 and TRBJ1-3; 7 bases map to TRBD1. The CDR3 has 15 amino acids. Germline-derived CDR1 and CDR2 are SGHRS and YFSETQ. CDR3 region: CASSTPDRVGNTTYF. CDR3 nucleotide sequence: TGCGCCAGCAGCACACCCGACAGGGTCGGAAACACCACATATTTT.

The chain links TRBV6-2 or TRBV6-3 to TRBJ1-5, with D perhaps TRBD1 (5 bases). Germline CDR1 and CDR2: MNHEY and SVGEGT. Deletions cut 3 bases from V and 9 bases from J, with 12 bases between. This CDR3 spans 13 amino acids. CDR3 DNA: TGTGCCAGCAGTTATTCGGCAGGGAGGCCCCAGCATTTT. The encoded protein is CASSYSAGRPQHF.

This chain connects TRBV20-1 to TRBJ1-6, with 10 bases aligning to TRBD1. With V trimmed by 2 bases and J by 7 bases, 8 bases remained unmatched. Germline values: CDR1 DFQATT, CDR2 SNEGSKA (reference sequence). The CDR3 length is 16 residues. The CDR3 is CSARKNPGQGNSPLHF. CDR3 nucleotides: TGCAGTGCTAGAAAAAACCCGGGACAGGGGAATTCACCCCTCCACTTT.

This clonotype occurred many times. The rearrangement links TRBV9 to TRBJ2-5; 10 nucleotides match TRBD1. Germline V CDR1 and CDR2: SGDLS, YYNGEE. Trimming took 4 bases from V and 4 from J; bases not matched to a gene: 10. This CDR3 has 16 residues. CDR3 protein: CASSSNRGTGVETQYF. CDR3 sequence (DNA): TGTGCCAGCAGCTCTAACCGCGGGACAGGGGTAGAGACCCAGTACTTC.

This clonotype was recorded a few times. The genes are TRBV11-2 and TRBJ2-5, with a weak D call TRBD1 (5 bases). V was clipped by 5 bases and J by 1 base, with 11 bases between them. The CDR3 runs 14 residues. CDR1 and CDR2 from the germline V gene are SGHAT and FQNNGV. CDR3 nucleotide sequence: TGTGCCAGCAGCCCACAGGTTCCCCAAGAGACCCAGTACTTC. This translates into CASSPQVPQETQYF.

This clonotype appeared a few times. V and J are TRBV4-3 and TRBJ2-3; TRBD2 matches 8 bases. CDR1 is LGHNA and CDR2 is YSLEER in the germline V gene. There are 17 residues in the CDR3. After removal of 1 base from V and 0 bases from J, the junction contained 6 bases not matched to a gene. CDR3 amino acids: CASSQGLAGLSTDTQYF. DNA of the CDR3: TGCGCCAGCAGCCAAGGATTAGCGGGGCTTAGCACAGATACGCAGTATTTT.

This clonotype showed up just a few times. This chain uses TRBV20-1 with TRBJ1-2; 9 bases match TRBD1. V lost 1 base to trimming and J lost 7 bases; unmatched junction nucleotides: 7. CDR1 is DFQATT, CDR2 SNEGSKA, per germline (reference sequence). The CDR3 sequence is 14 residues long. The CDR3 here is CSARAGTGSPGYTF. The CDR3 coding sequence is TGCAGTGCTAGAGCCGGGACAGGGAGCCCTGGCTACACCTTC.

At least ten counts were recorded for this clonotype. One end of the junction is discordant with germline, which a read error may explain. As DNA, the CDR3 is TGCAGCGCTAGCCGCGGGGGGTGGAGCGAGCAGTACTTC. Amino acids: CSASRGGWSEQYF. The V gene is TRBV20-1, the J gene TRBJ2-7; 8 bases are a match to TRBD2. Per the germline V gene, CDR1 is DFQATT and CDR2 is SNEGSKA (reference sequence). This CDR3 is 13 amino acids long.

V and J are TRBV21-1 and TRBJ2-7; the tabulated D call, TRBD2, remains unverified against the DNA. TRBV21-1 is a documented pseudogene. The CDR3 totals 12 residues. The chain's CDR3 is CASTPPPYEQYV. The CDR3 nucleotides read TGTGCCAGCACCCCGCCTCCCTACGAGCAGTACGTC.

This clonotype has more than one count but fewer than ten. The chain is built from TRBV6-2 or TRBV6-3 and TRBJ2-7; TRBD2 might be the D (5 bases). V lost 5 bases, J lost 0 bases, and 8 bases lay in between. The V gene's germline CDR1 is MNHEY and CDR2 SVGEGT. The CDR3 is made up of 13 amino acids. Here the CDR3 DNA reads TGTGCCAGCAGTGAGGGAAGCTCCTACGAGCAGTACGTC. Translated: CASSEGSSYEQYV.

V and J are TRBV5-1 and TRBJ2-3; 7 bases align to TRBD2. This CDR3 contains 16 residues. V dropped 1 base and J dropped 4; count of bases not matched to a gene: 9. Germline loops: CDR1 SGHRS, CDR2 YFSETQ. CDR3 coding DNA: TGCGCCAGCAGCTTGTCCGGGGGGTCCCTACCAGATACGCAGTATTTT. This encodes CASSLSGGSLPDTQYF.

This clonotype was seen ten or more times. This rearrangement joins TRBV5-1 to TRBJ1-4; D perhaps matches TRBD1 (5 bases). The germline CDR1 and CDR2 sequences are SGHRS and YFSETQ. CDR3 length: 14 amino acids. V dropped 1 base and J dropped 7 bases, with 11 bases sitting between them. This CDR3 is CASSLHGGGEKLFF. CDR3 in DNA: TGCGCCAGCAGCTTGCATGGGGGAGGTGAAAAACTGTTTTTT. Based on the CDR3 plus reference TRBV5-1 and TRBJ1-4, the full variable domain is KAGVTQTPRYLIKTRGQQVTLSCSPISGHRSVSWYQQTPGQGLQFLFEYFSETQRNKGNFPGRFSGRQFSNSRSEMNVSTLELGDSALYLCASSLHGGGEKLFFGSGTQLSVL.

This sequence joins TRBV10-1 and TRBJ2-3; the D call may be TRBD1 or TRBD2 (5 bases each). The CDR3 has 13 residues. CDR1 is WNHNN and CDR2 is SYGVQD in the germline V gene (reference sequence). Trimming shortened V by 4 bases and J by 1 base, and 6 bases separated the two germline ends. CDR3 in DNA: TGCGCCAGCAGTGCGGGGCGCACAGATACGCAGTATTTT. It translates to CASSAGRTDTQYF.

This clonotype was seen only a few times. The chain recombines TRBV16 with TRBJ2-7, with D possibly being TRBD1 (7 bases). The germline V gene encodes CDR1 KGHSY and CDR2 FQNENV. V was pared by 1 base and J by 2 bases, with 12 bases between. This CDR3 contains 15 residues. The CDR3 spells CASSQFRGVAYEQYV. CDR3 nucleotides: TGTGCCAGCAGCCAATTCAGGGGGGTGGCCTACGAGCAGTACGTC.

This clonotype was found a few times. The genes are TRBV4-1 and TRBJ2-7; maybe TRBD1 (5 bases). The germline V gene has CDR1 MGHRA and CDR2 YSYEKL. The V and J ends lost 0 bases and 0 bases respectively, with 15 bases between them. This CDR3 spans 17 amino acids. The DNA of the CDR3 is TGCGCCAGCAGCCAAGAGGGGCGATGGGCCGGCTCCTACGAGCAGTACTTC. Protein sequence: CASSQEGRWAGSYEQYF.

This clonotype has more than one count but fewer than ten. The rearrangement links TRBV24-1 to TRBJ1-2; D not certain. Germline V gene lookup returns CDR1 KGHDR and CDR2 SFDVKD. The CDR3 is 15 residues long. The V and J ends lost 2 bases and 4 bases respectively, with 13 bases between them. CDR3 in amino acids: CATSDWASTGYGYTF. The CDR3 DNA reads as TGTGCCACCAGTGATTGGGCTTCAACGGGCTATGGCTACACCTTC.

This clonotype was found a few times. The rearrangement uses TRBV3-1 and TRBJ1-6; 8 positions match TRBD1. The length of the CDR3 is 15 residues. Trimming removed 5 bases from V and 7 bases from J; junction bases left unmatched: 7. Germline V gives CDR1 LGHDT, CDR2 YNNKEL (reference sequence). The CDR3 loop is CASSWDRPGNSPLHF. As DNA, the CDR3 is TGTGCCAGCAGCTGGGACAGGCCGGGCAATTCACCCCTCCACTTT. Looking up the rest from reference TRBV3-1 and TRBJ1-6 gives the full variable domain: DTAVSQTPKYLVTQMGNDKSIKCEQNLGHDTMYWYKQDSKKFLKIMFSYNNKELIINETVPNRFSPKSPDKAHLNLHINSLELGDSAVYFCASSWDRPGNSPLHFGNGTRLTVT.

This clonotype was seen a few times. This sequence joins TRBV29-1 and TRBJ2-4; D is possibly TRBD1 or TRBD2 (6 bases each). CDR1 is SQVTM and CDR2 is ANQGSEA in the germline V gene. CDR3 length: 14 amino acids. V lost 3 bases and J 5 bases, leaving 14 bases between the germline ends. The CDR3: CSVEPGARENIQYF. CDR3 DNA sequence: TGCAGCGTTGAGCCGGGGGCTCGGGAAAACATTCAGTACTTC.

This clonotype has a handful of counts. The chain recombines TRBV28 with TRBJ1-2; D remains unclear. V dropped 2 bases and J dropped 5 bases, with 6 bases sitting between them. Germline CDR1 reads MDHEN; CDR2 reads SYDVKM. There are 12 residues in the CDR3. CDR3 in amino acids: CASSLVQYGYTF. CDR3 nucleotides: TGTGCCAGCAGTTTAGTTCAGTATGGCTACACCTTC.